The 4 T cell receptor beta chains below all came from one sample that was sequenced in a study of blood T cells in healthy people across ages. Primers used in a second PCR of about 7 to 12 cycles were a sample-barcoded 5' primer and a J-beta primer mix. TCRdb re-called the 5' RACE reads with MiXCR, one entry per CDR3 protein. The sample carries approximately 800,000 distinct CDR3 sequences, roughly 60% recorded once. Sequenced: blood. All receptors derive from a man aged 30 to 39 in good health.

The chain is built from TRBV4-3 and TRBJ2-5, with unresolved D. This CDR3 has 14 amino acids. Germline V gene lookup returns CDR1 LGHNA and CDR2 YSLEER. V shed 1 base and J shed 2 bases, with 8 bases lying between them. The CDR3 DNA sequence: TGCGCCAGCAGCCAAGGGAACCTACAAGAGACCCAGTACTTC. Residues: CASSQGNLQETQYF.

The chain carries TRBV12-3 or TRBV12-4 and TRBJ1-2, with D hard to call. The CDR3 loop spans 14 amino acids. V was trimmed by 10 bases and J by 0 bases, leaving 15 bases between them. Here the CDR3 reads CATRMRTSNYGYTF. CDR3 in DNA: TGTGCCACCCGTATGCGAACCTCTAACTATGGCTACACCTTC.

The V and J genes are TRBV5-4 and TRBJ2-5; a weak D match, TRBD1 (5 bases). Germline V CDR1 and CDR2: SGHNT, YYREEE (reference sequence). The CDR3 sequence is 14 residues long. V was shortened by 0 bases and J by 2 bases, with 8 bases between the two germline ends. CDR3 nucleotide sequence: TGTGCCAGCAGCTTGGTCCAGGGTCAAGAGACCCAGTACTTC. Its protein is CASSLVQGQETQYF.

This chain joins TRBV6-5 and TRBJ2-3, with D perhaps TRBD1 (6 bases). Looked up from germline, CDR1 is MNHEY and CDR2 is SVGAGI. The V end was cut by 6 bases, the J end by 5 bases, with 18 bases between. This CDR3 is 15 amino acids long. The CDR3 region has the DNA TGTGCCAGCAGCAACGAGTACAGGGTACAAGATACGCAGTATTTT. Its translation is CASSNEYRVQDTQYF.